Reported below is one T cell receptor beta chain. The authors distributed each subset's genomic DNA evenly over several immunoSEQ plates. Libraries were prepared by immunoSEQ multiplex PCR; TCRdb keeps only in-frame clonotypes and omits some of them. Counted here are about 2.4 million clones, more than 90% occurring once; the ten biggest clones make up over 0.12%. This sample is drawn from a study of shared clonotypes between healthy human individuals. CDR1 and CDR2 from the germline V gene are SGHNT and YYREEE (reference sequence). The CDR3 extends over 13 amino acids. The V and J ends lost 0 bases and 3 bases respectively, with 7 bases between them.

The TCR was taken from a man in his late teens or twenties in good health. The sequenced sample consisted of naive CD4+ T cells sorted from blood. Subset noted: CD45RA+ positively selected. This rearrangement joins TRBV5-4 to TRBJ2-7; D gene ambiguous. CDR3 nucleotide sequence: TGTGCCAGCAGCTTGGGGCGTAACTACGAGCAGTACTTC. The encoded protein is CASSLGRNYEQYF.